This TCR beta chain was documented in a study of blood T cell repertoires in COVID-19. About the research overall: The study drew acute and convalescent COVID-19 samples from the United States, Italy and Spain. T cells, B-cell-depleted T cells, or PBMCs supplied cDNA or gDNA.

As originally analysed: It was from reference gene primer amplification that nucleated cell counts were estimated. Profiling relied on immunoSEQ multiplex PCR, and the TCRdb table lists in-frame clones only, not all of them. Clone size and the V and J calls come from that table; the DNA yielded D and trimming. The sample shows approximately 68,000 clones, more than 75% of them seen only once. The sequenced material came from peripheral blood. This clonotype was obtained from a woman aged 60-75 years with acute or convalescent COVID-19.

CDR3 DNA: TGTGCCAGCAAGCGCCATAATCAAGAGACCCAGTACTTC. This gives the protein CASKRHNQETQYF. This chain joins TRBV2 and TRBJ2-5; D gene uncertain. CDR1 and CDR2 (germline): SNHLY, FYNNEI. This CDR3 is built from 13 residues. Trimming stripped 7 bases from V and 2 bases from J, with 11 bases between.